This TCR beta chain was captured in a study of control samples from healthy donors and cancer patients. The CDR3 has 16 amino acids. CDR1 and CDR2 (germline): SGDLS, YYNGEE. With 0 bases removed from V and 0 bases from J, the gap between germline ends came to 11 bases. Libraries were prepared by immunoSEQ multiplex PCR; TCRdb keeps only in-frame clonotypes and omits some of them. The sample has roughly 180,000 clones; roughly 95% are singletons. Sequencing was performed on blood. This chain uses TRBV9 with TRBJ2-3, with D unresolved. The receptor was isolated from a woman in her sixties in good health. The CDR3 loop reads CASSVGGSTSTDTQYF. The CDR3 DNA sequence: TGTGCCAGCAGCGTAGGGGGTTCCACTAGCACAGATACGCAGTATTTT.